This entry describes one T cell receptor (beta chain). What it binds is not known. There are 18 residues in the CDR3. J lost 0 bases, V lost 4 bases, and 7 bases had no gene match. Germline CDR1 SNHLY, CDR2 FYNNEI. The sample is drawn from a study of graft-versus-host responses after intestinal transplantation. Study in general: Recipients had transplants, and these were multivisceral, liver-intestinal, or isolated intestinal.

Findings of the study overall: Allografts of patients with graft-donor T cell macrochimerism showed high graft-versus-host to host-versus-graft clone ratios. Analysis identified GvH clones in recipient marrow, with some appearing first in ileum or blood.

Produced via immunoSEQ multiplex PCR; TCRdb's table is partial and in-frame only. The table shows 85,000 to 100,000 clones, with 86% occurring only once. The receptor was derived from a human patient who received an intestinal transplant, so some T cells may come from the graft donor. The input for sequencing was PBMCs, taken 255 days after intestinal transplant. V usage is TRBV2 and J usage is TRBJ2-2; 11 nucleotides agree with TRBD2. In DNA, the CDR3 is TGTGCCAGCAGTGTCAGACTAGCGGGGTTCGCGAACACCGGGGAGCTGTTTTTT. Translation: CASSVRLAGFANTGELFF.